A single sample gave rise to the 3 T cell receptor beta chains below, sequenced in a study of blood T cell repertoires in COVID-19. TCRdb keeps only in-frame clones here, not all; method: immunoSEQ multiplex PCR. The profile covers around 56,000 clones, with around 89% appearing a single time and 20% taken by the ten largest. The specimen was peripheral blood. These receptors all stem from a human donor in a cohort sampled during active COVID-19.

The CDR3 region has the DNA TGTGCCAGCAAATGGGGGGGTTTCACTGAAGCTTTCTTT. This encodes CASKWGGFTEAFF. The chain uses TRBV19 and TRBJ1-1; D possibly corresponds to TRBD1 (5 bases). Germline loops: CDR1 LNHDA, CDR2 SQIVND (reference sequence). The CDR3 contains 13 residues. V lost 9 bases and J lost 4, with 15 bases in between.

This clone was observed a single time. The rearrangement uses TRBV5-1 and TRBJ1-2; unclear D gene. Germline assignment: CDR1 SGHRS and CDR2 YFSETQ. This CDR3 has 16 residues. V lost 0 bases and J lost 4, with 16 bases in between. The CDR3 DNA reads as TGCGCCAGCAGCTTGGGGAGCGAGGGCGTCCTCTATGGCTACACCTTC. Its translation is CASSLGSEGVLYGYTF.

This chain connects TRBV3-1 (or the pseudogene TRBV3-2) to TRBJ2-3; 7 positions match TRBD2. J lost 0 bases, V lost 1 base, and 10 bases had no gene match. This CDR3 region has 18 residues. In germline, CDR1 is LGHDT, CDR2 YNNKEL (reference sequence). In DNA, the CDR3 is TGTGCCAGCAGCCAAGGACCGTCGGCGGGGGTAAGCACAGATACGCAGTATTTT. Residues: CASSQGPSAGVSTDTQYF.